This paragraph reports one T cell receptor (beta chain). The ends lost 6 bases at V and 7 bases at J; junction bases unmatched: 7. The germline gives CDR1 MNHNY, CDR2 SVGAGI (reference sequence). The CDR3 extends over 15 amino acids. TCRdb re-analysed the 5' RACE reads in MiXCR, keeping a single row per CDR3 protein. The top ten hold around 12% of the sample, which has 80,000 or so distinct CDR3 sequences, 11% seen once. The data were obtained in a study of early T cells in non-severe SARS-CoV-2 infection. The specimen was whole blood, collected at baseline. The V and J genes are TRBV6-6 and TRBJ2-1, with 12 bases lining up with TRBD2. The TCR comes from an adult who was a healthcare worker with PCR-confirmed SARS-CoV-2 infection or an uninfected control (not recorded which). Here the CDR3 reads CASRRTSGARNEQFF. Here the CDR3 DNA reads TGTGCCAGCAGACGGACTAGCGGGGCCCGGAATGAGCAGTTCTTC.